The TCR beta chain described here comes from a study of tumor and adjacent non-tumor tissue in lung cancer. Germline V lookup: CDR1 SGHAT, CDR2 FQDESV (reference sequence). V trimming: 5 bases; J trimming: 8 bases; junction bases outside the gene matches: 14. The CDR3 covers 17 residues. RNA was extracted from bulk tissue without any cell sorting. The normal lung tissue was taken more than 3 cm from the tumor edge. Three rounds of nested PCR, following a modified ARM-PCR protocol, produced the TCRbeta library. From the multiplex PCR reads, TCRdb called clonotypes with MiXCR, one entry per CDR3 protein. Here the sample spans tens of thousands of distinct CDR3 sequences, 65% to 85% being singletons.

The clonotype originates from a man aged 55 to 69 with non-small cell lung cancer. The sequenced material came from distant non-tumor lung tissue. The V and J genes are TRBV11-1 and TRBJ2-1; 11 bases are shared with TRBD2. The CDR3 loop reads CASSESYSGGANYEQFF. Here the CDR3 DNA reads TGTGCCAGCAGCGAATCTTATAGCGGGGGGGCCAACTATGAGCAGTTCTTC.